This is a list of T cell receptor beta chains from one sample in a study of T cell repertoires in cytomegalovirus infection. Which antigens these TCRs recognize remains unknown. TCRdb reprocessed the reads with MiXCR, giving one entry per CDR3 protein. The sample includes approximately 300,000 distinct CDR3 sequences, 20% to 25% of them seen just once. Sequences were derived from cultured PBMCs, sampled from culture after CMV antigen stimulation. The receptors stem from a human donor in good health (CMV status not recorded). Some clones in this sample may be carry-over from other donors' samples. The CDR3 runs from the conserved cysteine through the conserved F or W. Each record gives: J gene, V gene, clone size, D gene, CDR3 protein, CDR3 DNA. D genes are given only for firm matches. Expanded clones are given a class, and other clones once, few, many or no size at all.

j_call: TRBJ1-6
v_call: TRBV6-5
clone_size: few
d_call: .
cdr3_aa: CASSYSTRDSPLHF
cdr3_nt: TGTGCCAGCAGTTACTCGACGCGGGATTCACCCCTCCACTTT

j_call: TRBJ1-2
v_call: TRBV28
clone_size: few
d_call: .
cdr3_aa: CASSFRGRRYGYTF
cdr3_nt: TGTGCCAGCAGTTTTCGGGGGCGGAGGTATGGCTACACCTTC

j_call: TRBJ1-2
v_call: TRBV6-2/TRBV6-3
clone_size: .
d_call: .
cdr3_aa: CASSGVVRAGRGYTF
cdr3_nt: TGTGCCAGCAGTGGGGTCGTAAGGGCCGGTCGTGGCTACACCTTC

j_call: TRBJ2-7
v_call: TRBV12-3/TRBV12-4
clone_size: few
d_call: .
cdr3_aa: CASSFGLDSYEQYF
cdr3_nt: TGTGCCAGCAGTTTCGGCCTAGATTCCTACGAGCAGTACTTC

j_call: TRBJ1-1
v_call: TRBV9
clone_size: .
d_call: .
cdr3_aa: CASSVATENTEAFF
cdr3_nt: TGTGCCAGCAGCGTGGCGACAGAGAACACTGAAGCTTTCTTT

j_call: TRBJ1-4
v_call: TRBV7-9
clone_size: few
d_call: TRBD1
cdr3_aa: CASSSAGGTGGFEKLFF
cdr3_nt: TGTGCCAGCAGCTCCGCCGGGGGGACAGGGGGCTTTGAAAAACTGTTTTTT

j_call: TRBJ1-2
v_call: TRBV12-3/TRBV12-4
clone_size: many
d_call: TRBD1
cdr3_aa: CASRMAGQGRGYTF
cdr3_nt: TGTGCCAGCCGAATGGCGGGACAGGGACGTGGCTACACCTTC

j_call: TRBJ2-3
v_call: TRBV28
clone_size: .
d_call: .
cdr3_aa: CASSSGRTSTDTQYF
cdr3_nt: TGTGCCAGCAGTTCCGGACGGACTAGCACAGATACGCAGTATTTT

j_call: TRBJ2-1
v_call: TRBV14
clone_size: .
d_call: TRBD2
cdr3_aa: CASSQGSGLAGSYNEQFF
cdr3_nt: TGTGCCAGCAGCCAAGGATCGGGACTAGCAGGCTCCTACAATGAGCAGTTCTTC

j_call: TRBJ1-2
v_call: TRBV7-9
clone_size: few
d_call: TRBD1
cdr3_aa: CASSISGTVANYGYTF
cdr3_nt: TGTGCCAGCAGCATTTCCGGGACAGTAGCTAACTATGGCTACACCTTC

j_call: TRBJ1-2
v_call: TRBV29-1
clone_size: .
d_call: .
cdr3_aa: CSVEEPRPTETYPYGYTF
cdr3_nt: TGCAGCGTTGAAGAGCCCCGCCCGACAGAAACCTATCCCTATGGCTACACCTTC

j_call: TRBJ2-5
v_call: TRBV6-5
clone_size: .
d_call: TRBD1
cdr3_aa: CASSGQGAETQYF
cdr3_nt: TGTGCCAGCAGCGGACAGGGGGCAGAGACCCAGTACTTC

j_call: TRBJ1-2
v_call: TRBV7-4
clone_size: .
d_call: .
cdr3_aa: CASSLVNQDKDGYTF
cdr3_nt: TGTGCCAGCAGCTTAGTCAACCAGGACAAGGATGGCTACACCTTC

j_call: TRBJ2-1
v_call: TRBV7-3
clone_size: .
d_call: .
cdr3_aa: CASSLTLWGEQFF
cdr3_nt: TGTGCCAGCAGCTTGACCCTTTGGGGTGAGCAGTTCTTC

j_call: TRBJ1-1
v_call: TRBV12-3/TRBV12-4
clone_size: .
d_call: TRBD1
cdr3_aa: CASSSRGQGEDTEAFF
cdr3_nt: TGTGCCAGCAGTTCCCGGGGACAGGGAGAAGACACTGAAGCTTTCTTT

j_call: TRBJ1-1
v_call: TRBV7-6
clone_size: many
d_call: .
cdr3_aa: CASSLDRASTEAFF
cdr3_nt: TGTGCCAGCAGCTTAGACAGGGCGAGCACTGAAGCTTTCTTT

j_call: TRBJ1-3
v_call: TRBV7-9
clone_size: few
d_call: .
cdr3_aa: CASSDKSLSGNTIYF
cdr3_nt: TGTGCCAGCAGCGATAAGTCCCTCTCTGGAAACACCATATATTTT

j_call: TRBJ2-5
v_call: TRBV29-1
clone_size: .
d_call: .
cdr3_aa: CSAKTQETQYF
cdr3_nt: TGCAGCGCTAAAACACAAGAGACCCAGTACTTC

j_call: TRBJ2-3
v_call: TRBV7-3
clone_size: few
d_call: .
cdr3_aa: CASSSHGTQDTQYF
cdr3_nt: TGTGCCAGCAGCTCACACGGGACCCAAGATACGCAGTATTTT

j_call: TRBJ1-2
v_call: TRBV6-2/TRBV6-3
clone_size: few
d_call: TRBD1
cdr3_aa: CASSYRQGRGYTF
cdr3_nt: TGTGCCAGCAGTTACCGACAGGGTCGTGGCTACACCTTC

j_call: TRBJ2-7
v_call: TRBV7-2
clone_size: many
d_call: TRBD2
cdr3_aa: CASSLGGTSGAYEQYF
cdr3_nt: TGTGCCAGCAGCTTAGGGGGGACTAGCGGGGCCTACGAGCAGTACTTC

j_call: TRBJ2-7
v_call: TRBV28
clone_size: .
d_call: .
cdr3_aa: CASTRTEWEQYF
cdr3_nt: TGTGCCAGCACCAGGACAGAGTGGGAGCAGTACTTC

j_call: TRBJ2-2
v_call: TRBV7-9
clone_size: .
d_call: .
cdr3_aa: CASSLSSAGELFF
cdr3_nt: TGTGCCAGCAGCTTAAGTAGCGCCGGGGAGCTGTTTTTT

j_call: TRBJ2-2
v_call: TRBV29-1
clone_size: .
d_call: .
cdr3_aa: CSVGPIGGRKANTGELFF
cdr3_nt: TGCAGCGTTGGACCAATTGGAGGGAGGAAAGCGAACACCGGGGAGCTGTTTTTT

j_call: TRBJ2-5
v_call: TRBV7-9
clone_size: .
d_call: .
cdr3_aa: CASSLAVGVTETQYF
cdr3_nt: TGTGCCAGCAGCTTAGCGGTGGGAGTGACAGAGACCCAGTACTTC

j_call: TRBJ1-1
v_call: TRBV11-2
clone_size: few
d_call: .
cdr3_aa: CASSLDRTSTEAFF
cdr3_nt: TGTGCCAGCAGCTTAGACAGGACGTCCACTGAAGCTTTCTTT

j_call: TRBJ1-5
v_call: TRBV28
clone_size: many
d_call: .
cdr3_aa: CASSPISQPQHF
cdr3_nt: TGTGCCAGCAGTCCCATCTCTCAGCCCCAGCATTTT

j_call: TRBJ1-1
v_call: TRBV27
clone_size: .
d_call: .
cdr3_aa: CASSPLGGRYTEAFF
cdr3_nt: TGTGCCAGCAGTCCGTTGGGGGGGCGGTACACTGAAGCTTTCTTT

j_call: TRBJ1-1
v_call: TRBV5-6
clone_size: few
d_call: TRBD1
cdr3_aa: CASSSFDRGKAFF
cdr3_nt: TGTGCCAGCAGCTCGTTTGACAGGGGAAAGGCTTTCTTT

j_call: TRBJ2-5
v_call: TRBV4-1
clone_size: many
d_call: TRBD2
cdr3_aa: CASSHLTSGEETQYF
cdr3_nt: TGCGCCAGCAGCCACCTGACTAGCGGCGAAGAGACCCAGTACTTC

j_call: TRBJ2-1
v_call: TRBV10-1
clone_size: .
d_call: TRBD1
cdr3_aa: CASSDLGTGGNEQFF
cdr3_nt: TGCGCCAGCAGTGACCTCGGGACAGGGGGCAATGAGCAGTTCTTC

j_call: TRBJ2-4
v_call: TRBV20-1
clone_size: .
d_call: .
cdr3_aa: CSALPVAGTKNIQYF
cdr3_nt: TGCAGTGCCCTCCCCGTCGCTGGTACCAAAAACATTCAGTACTTC

j_call: TRBJ2-1
v_call: TRBV11-2
clone_size: .
d_call: TRBD2
cdr3_aa: CASSGSGRSEQFF
cdr3_nt: TGTGCCAGCAGCGGGAGCGGGAGAAGTGAGCAGTTCTTC